A single sample is the source of the 9 T cell receptor beta chains below, sequenced in a study of tissue T cells after allogeneic stem cell transplantation. Profiled with immunoSEQ multiplex PCR; TCRdb holds only in-frame clones, not every one. In the table there are 1,800 or so clones, over 45% of which are singletons. As for time point: mouse harvest day 7 after allogeneic transplant. Tail vein injection delivered 10^7 T-cell-depleted bone marrow cells and 10^6 splenic CD5+ T cells. The sample consisted of liver tissue. The receptors were gathered from a female BALB/c mouse given C57BL/6 T cells with graft-versus-host disease after an allogeneic hematopoietic cell transplant.

Comments on this clone: Genes and germline are mouse. Read coverage stops 1 residue before the CDR3 terminus; the germline J gene supplies the remainder. V usage is TRBV26 and J usage is TRBJ1-2; 7 bases agree with TRBD1. J was trimmed by 0 bases and V by 4 bases; bases with no gene match: 2. The CDR3 is 14 residues long. Germline V gives CDR1 KGHPV, CDR2 FQNQEV (reference sequence). The sequenced CDR3 bases are TGTGCCAGCAGTCGACAGGGAGCAAACTCCGACTACACC. Its translation: CASSRQGANSDYT. The entire CDR3 sequence reads CASSRQGANSDYTF.

This clone was found a few times. Here the gene names and germline are mouse. From the germline J gene comes the end of the CDR3, since the read stops 1 residue before it. This chain joins TRBV26 and TRBJ1-3, with 7 positions matching TRBD1. Germline CDR1 reads KGHPV; CDR2 reads FQNQEV (reference sequence). The CDR3 has 15 residues. The V gene end was trimmed by 1 base and the J gene end by 0 bases; junction bases not matched to a gene: 0. Here the CDR3 reads CASSLYRGSGNTLYF. The sequenced CDR3 bases are TGTGCCAGCAGTCTGTACAGGGGTTCTGGAAATACGCTCTAT.

About this clone itself: Gene names refer to mouse genes. The sequence runs out 1 residue before the end of the CDR3; the remainder is reconstructed from the germline J gene. The rearrangement joins TRBV3 to TRBJ2-1; tentative D call: TRBD2 (7 bases). The length of the CDR3 is 14 residues. The ends were cut back, 2 bases at V and 7 bases at J, with 12 bases in the middle. Germline CDR1 SNHLY, CDR2 FYNGKV (reference sequence). CDR3 sequence: CASSLRGARAEQFF. The part of the CDR3 DNA that was read is TGTGCCAGCAGCTTAAGGGGGGCGCGAGCTGAGCAGTTC.

Turning to this clone: The germline and genes are mouse ones. The CDR3 end is not reached by the read, which stops 1 residue before it; the germline J gene fills it in. The rearrangement links TRBV12-2 to TRBJ2-7; D may be TRBD2 (6 bases). The CDR3 totals 14 residues. Germline CDR1 SGHLS, CDR2 HYDKME. V dropped 1 base and J dropped 0 bases, with 9 bases sitting between them. The CDR3 loop reads CASSLLGSSYEQYF. The DNA read from the CDR3 is TGTGCCAGCTCTCTGCTGGGGAGCTCCTATGAACAGTAC.

As for this clone: The genes and germline here are from mouse. The read is 1 residue too short to cover the CDR3 end, so that end is filled in from the germline J gene. The chain employs TRBV16 and TRBJ2-5; 8 bases are a match to TRBD1. Per the germline V gene, CDR1 is SGHSA and CDR2 is FRNQAP. The CDR3 loop spans 15 amino acids. Trimming at V came to 4 bases and at J to 4 bases, leaving 7 bases not matched to a gene. This CDR3 is CASSSIRDRKDTQYF. The CDR3 DNA, read in part, is TGTGCAAGCAGCTCCATCCGGGACAGGAAAGACACCCAGTAC.

As for this clone: Mouse gene names apply. The read stops 1 residue short of the end of the CDR3; the missing end is completed from the germline J gene. V usage is TRBV26 and J usage is TRBJ2-2; 10 bases line up with TRBD1. V lost 6 bases and J lost 5; bases outside the gene matches: 3. The germline CDR1 and CDR2 sequences are KGHPV and FQNQEV (reference sequence). The CDR3 runs 14 residues. This CDR3 is CASSRDRGTGQLYF. The sequenced CDR3 bases are TGTGCCAGCAGCCGGGACAGGGGTACCGGGCAGCTCTAC.

By proportion, this clone is large (0.1 to 1%). Any gene name here is a mouse gene name. The read terminates 1 residue before the CDR3 end, so the remaining end is supplied by the germline J gene. The chain is built from TRBV2 and TRBJ1-5, with D unclear. The germline V gene has CDR1 LGHNA and CDR2 YSYQKL. The CDR3 is 13 amino acids. Deletions cut 4 bases from V and 0 bases from J, with 4 bases between. The CDR3 loop reads CASSLYNNQAPLF. CDR3 bases read: TGTGCCAGCAGCCTGTATAACAACCAGGCTCCGCTT.

On this clone itself: Gene names are mouse gene names. The read is 1 residue too short to cover the CDR3 end, so that end is filled in from the germline J gene. The chain carries TRBV3 and TRBJ2-1; 11 positions agree with TRBD2. Looked up from germline, CDR1 is SNHLY and CDR2 is FYNGKV (reference sequence). The junction had 1 base not matched to a gene; V was cut back by 5 bases and J by 1 base. CDR3 size: 15 residues. The DNA read from the CDR3 is TGTGCCAGCAGCCGGGACTGGGGGAACTATGCTGAGCAGTTC. As protein: CASSRDWGNYAEQF. The CDR3 reads in full as CASSRDWGNYAEQFF.

As to this clone: Gene names denote mouse genes. The CDR3 end falls 1 residue outside the read, so it is completed with the germline J gene. The chain links TRBV23 to TRBJ1-1. This CDR3 contains 14 residues. Germline CDR1 reads KGHTA; CDR2 reads FQNQQP. The covered CDR3 bases are TGCTCCAGCAGTCAAAGGGGGGAGGTCACAGAAGTCTTC. Translation gives CSSSQRGEVTEVF. The CDR3 as a whole reads CSSSQRGEVTEVFF.